The 15 T cell receptor beta chains below all came from one sample that was sequenced in a study of blood T cell repertoires in COVID-19 (dated by TCRdb to 2020 to 2021). Libraries came from the immunoSEQ multiplex PCR assay. What TCRdb holds here is the immuneACCESS table cut down to in-frame rearrangements. Part of the clones is not present; checked against another copy, under half of the missing clones reflect an unresolved V gene, and the others are unexplained. In all, the sample holds roughly 300,000 clones, and around 87% of those were seen once. Around 8% of the sample lies in the top ten. The specimen was peripheral blood. Receptor source: a woman in her 50s who had recovered from COVID-19.

This clone was seen just once. The chain uses TRBV5-1 and TRBJ1-1; D ambiguous. Germline CDR1 reads SGHRS; CDR2 reads YFSETQ. Trimming shortened V by 4 bases and J by 1 base, and 11 bases separated the two germline ends. The CDR3 is 14 residues long. The CDR3 DNA sequence: TGCGCCAGCAGCCCCTCAGCAGGGAACACTGAAGCTTTCTTT. Its translation is CASSPSAGNTEAFF.

The table lists this clone with a count of one. The same CDR3 arises from other DNA sequences in this sample as well. The chain carries TRBV20-1 and TRBJ2-7; the match to TRBD1 covers 9 bases. CDR3 length: 11 residues. Germline V lookup: CDR1 DFQATT, CDR2 SNEGSKA (reference sequence). V gave up 6 bases and J gave up 3 bases; unmatched junction bases: 0. CDR3 nucleotide sequence: TGCAGTGCGGGACAGGGCTACGAGCAGTACTTC. It is translated as CSAGQGYEQYF.

This clone came up a few times. V usage is TRBV7-2 and J usage is TRBJ2-7, with 9 bases that match TRBD1. With 7 bases clipped from V and 4 bases from J, the junction kept 5 bases outside the gene matches. Germline CDR1 SGHTA, CDR2 FQGNSA. The CDR3 loop spans 13 amino acids. In DNA form, the CDR3 reads TGTGCCAGCACGGGGACAGGGCGATACGAGCAGTACTTC. Its protein is CASTGTGRYEQYF. Full variable domain (missing parts from reference TRBV7-2 and TRBJ2-7): GAGVSQSPSNKVTEKGKDVELRCDPISGHTALYWYRQSLGQGLEFLIYFQGNSAPDKSGLPSDRFSAERTGGSVSTLTIQRTQQEDSAVYLCASTGTGRYEQYFGPGTRLTVT.

This clone was seen once. V is TRBV19 and J is TRBJ1-4; possible D gene TRBD1, 5 bases. Germline lookup yields CDR1 LNHDA and CDR2 SQIVND (reference sequence). Deletions cut 4 bases from V and 8 bases from J, with 17 bases between. This CDR3 is 15 amino acids long. The CDR3, as DNA: TGTGCCAGTAGTACCCCCGACGGGGGTAGGGAAAAACTGTTTTTT. Translation: CASSTPDGGREKLFF.

CDR3 amino acids: CASSRGDRASTGELFF. CDR3 in DNA: TGCGCCAGCAGCCGCGGGGACAGAGCCTCGACCGGGGAGCTGTTTTTT. The V gene is TRBV5-1, the J gene TRBJ2-2; TRBD1 might be the D (7 bases). CDR1 is SGHRS and CDR2 is YFSETQ in the germline V gene. V lost 4 bases, J lost 5 bases, and 18 bases lay in between. This CDR3 contains 16 residues.

This rearrangement joins TRBV19 to TRBJ1-1, with 7 positions matching TRBD1. This CDR3 has 15 amino acids. V shed 6 bases and J 1 base; nucleotides not matched to a gene: 8. Germline V gene data show CDR1 as LNHDA and CDR2 as SQIVND (reference sequence). CDR3 bases: TGTGCCAGTAGCCCGAGGACAGGAGCGAACACTGAAGCTTTCTTT. This sequence encodes CASSPRTGANTEAFF.

The gene calls are TRBV9 and TRBJ2-7; 11 bases align to TRBD2. The CDR3 is made up of 14 amino acids. CDR1 is SGDLS, CDR2 YYNGEE, per germline. Trimming removed 3 bases from V and 13 bases from J; junction bases left unmatched: 12. The CDR3 region has the DNA TGTGCCAGCAGCGCAGGACCCCTAGCGGGAGGCCCCTACTTC. Translation gives CASSAGPLAGGPYF.

The V and J genes are TRBV7-2 and TRBJ2-1; D is unresolved. Trimming removed 5 bases at V and 14 bases at J, with 13 bases between. CDR1 is SGHTA and CDR2 is FQGNSA in the germline V gene. The CDR3 consists of 11 residues. CDR3 residues: CASSTRAQKFF. The CDR3 coding sequence is TGTGCCAGCAGCACCCGAGCCCAAAAGTTCTTC. Looking up the rest from reference TRBV7-2 and TRBJ2-1 gives the full variable domain: GAGVSQSPSNKVTEKGKDVELRCDPISGHTALYWYRQSLGQGLEFLIYFQGNSAPDKSGLPSDRFSAERTGGSVSTLTIQRTQQEDSAVYLCASSTRAQKFFGPGTRLTVL.

The genes are TRBV19 and TRBJ2-2; 13 positions match TRBD2. In germline, CDR1 is LNHDA, CDR2 SQIVND (reference sequence). Trimming removed 0 bases from V and 0 bases from J; junction bases left unmatched: 4. This CDR3 spans 19 amino acids. The DNA for the CDR3 is TGTGCCAGTAGTATAGAACCGGGACTAGCGGGGACGAACACCGGGGAGCTGTTTTTT. Amino acids: CASSIEPGLAGTNTGELFF.

V is TRBV30 and J is TRBJ1-6; possible D gene TRBD1, 6 bases. With 0 bases removed from V and 7 bases from J, the gap between germline ends came to 10 bases. The CDR3 is 14 residues long. The V gene's germline CDR1 is GTSNPN and CDR2 SVGIG (reference sequence). The CDR3 here is CAWSVQGRNSPLHF. The CDR3 bases are TGTGCCTGGAGTGTTCAGGGGCGGAATTCACCCCTCCACTTT.

The table lists this clone with a count of one. The chain joins TRBV4-3 to TRBJ2-1; a weak D match, TRBD2 (5 bases). Germline V lookup: CDR1 LGHNA, CDR2 YSLEER. The germline V and J ends were trimmed by 4 bases and 2 bases, with 18 bases remaining between them. This CDR3 contains 17 residues. CDR3 amino acids: CASSPKIWGVPYNEQFF. The CDR3, as DNA: TGCGCCAGCAGCCCCAAGATATGGGGAGTACCCTACAATGAGCAGTTCTTC.

This chain joins TRBV18 and TRBJ2-4, with D possibly TRBD2 on 6 matching bases. V lost 3 bases and J lost 0, with 12 bases in between. The germline V gene encodes CDR1 KGHSH and CDR2 LQKENI. CDR3 length: 16 amino acids. Here the CDR3 DNA reads TGTGCCAGCTCACCGGGACCGGGACTAGCCAAAAACATTCAGTACTTC. It translates to CASSPGPGLAKNIQYF.

The genes are TRBV6-4 and TRBJ2-3; 8 bases align to TRBD2. The CDR3 spans 15 residues. J gave up 2 bases and V 4 bases, and 5 bases lay outside the gene matches. The germline V gene has CDR1 MRHNA and CDR2 SNTAGT. CDR3 in amino acids: CASSVGLAPTDTQYF. In DNA, the CDR3 is TGTGCCAGCAGTGTAGGACTAGCCCCCACAGATACGCAGTATTTT.

The chain employs TRBV18 and TRBJ2-5; D may be TRBD1 (6 bases). Trimming took 2 bases from V and 7 from J, leaving 14 bases between them. The germline V gene has CDR1 KGHSH and CDR2 LQKENI. The CDR3 extends over 14 amino acids. CDR3 amino acids: CASSPGGASGTQYF. The DNA for the CDR3 is TGTGCCAGCTCACCAGGGGGCGCGAGCGGGACCCAGTACTTC.

This chain joins TRBV6-6 and TRBJ1-1; tentatively, D is TRBD1 (5 bases). The germline V gene encodes CDR1 MNHNY and CDR2 SVGAGI (reference sequence). The CDR3 contains 13 residues. V gave up 3 bases and J gave up 9 bases, with 14 bases separating them. The CDR3 is CASSYEGVLKAFF. The CDR3 nucleotides are TGTGCCAGCAGTTATGAAGGGGTATTAAAAGCTTTCTTT.